Shown below are 3 T cell receptor beta chains from a single sample sequenced in a study of shared clonotypes between healthy human individuals. Assay used: immunoSEQ multiplex PCR; TCRdb lists only in-frame clones, some missing. This table has about 2.1 million clones, roughly 91% appearing once. Naive CD8 cells lacked CD45RO and underwent positive selection for CCR7, leaving out terminally differentiated effector memory CD45RA+ cells. Source material: naive CD8+ T cells from PBMCs. Every receptor here comes from a man younger than 35 in good health. Some clones in this sample may be carry-over from other donors' samples.

The chain uses TRBV15 and TRBJ2-7, with D perhaps TRBD1 or TRBD2 (5 bases each). This CDR3 contains 16 residues. Germline CDR1 is LNHNV and CDR2 is YYDKDF (reference sequence). V was trimmed by 0 bases and J by 3 bases, leaving 15 bases between them. The DNA for the CDR3 is TGTGCCACCAGCAGAGATAAGAGGGTGGGGGTCTACGAGCAGTACTTC. This translates into CATSRDKRVGVYEQYF.

In regard to this clone: The same CDR3 can be traced to other DNA sequences in this sample. The chain recombines TRBV28 with TRBJ1-4; D call uncertain. The CDR3 is made up of 14 amino acids. Germline values: CDR1 MDHEN, CDR2 SYDVKM. The V end was cut by 2 bases, the J end by 4 bases, with 8 bases between. In DNA form, the CDR3 reads TGTGCCAGCAGTTTAAGAGGGATTAATGAAAAACTGTTTTTT. Residues: CASSLRGINEKLFF.

The chain couples TRBV28 to TRBJ2-7; weak D call: TRBD1 (6 bases). The germline V and J ends were trimmed by 3 bases and 6 bases, with 18 bases remaining between them. CDR1 is MDHEN, CDR2 SYDVKM, per germline. This CDR3 contains 15 residues. This chain's CDR3 is CASSFPLAGAGEQYF. CDR3 DNA: TGTGCCAGCAGTTTCCCCCTGGCAGGGGCGGGCGAGCAGTACTTC.